The 8 T cell receptor beta chains in this list originate from one sample, sequenced in a study of shared clonotypes between healthy human individuals. Generated by immunoSEQ multiplex PCR, the TCRdb table keeps only in-frame clones and is missing some. The sample includes 2 million to 3 million clones, just over 90% seen only once; the top ten take over 0.12%. The sample was naive CD4+ T cells sorted from blood. Subset denoted: CD45RA+ positively selected. All receptors come from a man aged 18 to 35 in good health.

The chain combines TRBV29-1 with TRBJ2-7, with D uncertain. V was trimmed by 1 base and J by 4 bases, leaving 14 bases between them. Germline CDR1 SQVTM, CDR2 ANQGSEA. The CDR3 contains 14 residues. The CDR3 spells CSVEVGLQSYEQYF. DNA of the CDR3: TGCAGCGTTGAAGTGGGGTTACAATCATACGAGCAGTACTTC.

The rearrangement uses TRBV19 and TRBJ2-1; D call uncertain. The germline V gene encodes CDR1 LNHDA and CDR2 SQIVND (reference sequence). The length of the CDR3 is 15 residues. Between the trimmed V and J ends, which lost 3 bases and 3 bases, there was a span of 12 bases. The CDR3 DNA reads as TGTGCCAGTAGTATCTTAGGAAGTCTCTACAATGAGCAGTTCTTC. This codes for CASSILGSLYNEQFF.

Worth noting for this clone: At one end, the junction sequence differs from germline, possibly due to a read error. Other nucleotide sequences in the sample specify the same CDR3. This sequence joins TRBV7-8 and TRBJ1-1, with D possibly TRBD1 on 6 matching bases. Germline CDR1 SGHVS, CDR2 FQNEAQ. The length of the CDR3 is 13 residues. The CDR3 region is CASSLLDSTEAFF. The CDR3 DNA reads as TGTGCTAGCAGCTTATTGGACAGCACTGAAGCTTTCTTT. The full variable domain, completed using reference TRBV7-8 and TRBJ1-1, is GAGVSQSPRYKVAKRGQDVALRCDPISGHVSLFWYQQALGQGPEFLTYFQNEAQLDKSGLPSDRFFAERPEGSVSTLKIQRTQQEDSAVYLCASSLLDSTEAFFGQGTRLTVV.

V usage is TRBV5-4 and J usage is TRBJ2-2; TRBD2 matches 13 bases. Trimming took 3 bases from V and 7 from J; bases not matched to a gene: 9. CDR3 length: 17 residues. Germline V gene lookup returns CDR1 SGHNT and CDR2 YYREEE (reference sequence). The CDR3 spells CASSSPTSGRAGGELFF. Here the CDR3 DNA reads TGTGCCAGCAGCTCACCCACTAGCGGGAGGGCCGGCGGGGAGCTGTTTTTT.

The CDR3 loop reads CASSWDRRRTEAFF. For the CDR3, the DNA is TGTGCCAGCAGCTGGGACAGGAGACGCACTGAAGCTTTCTTT. The rearrangement uses TRBV5-4 and TRBJ1-1, with 8 nucleotides matching TRBD1. CDR3 length: 14 amino acids. Germline lookup yields CDR1 SGHNT and CDR2 YYREEE (reference sequence). V was pared by 3 bases and J by 4 bases, with 5 bases of the junction left unmatched.

This chain joins TRBV18 and TRBJ2-5; 7 nucleotides align to TRBD2. The CDR3 length is 16 residues. CDR1 and CDR2 from the germline V gene are KGHSH and LQKENI. J gave up 5 bases and V 0 bases, and 9 bases lay outside the gene matches. CDR3 region: CASSPPQRGGSETQYF. The CDR3 nucleotides are TGTGCCAGCTCACCACCCCAGCGGGGAGGAAGTGAGACCCAGTACTTC.

The chain has TRBV30 and TRBJ1-5; D uncertain. The CDR3 is made up of 14 amino acids. Germline V gene sequence: CDR1 GTSNPN, CDR2 SVGIG (reference sequence). The V and J ends lost 0 bases and 5 bases respectively, with 11 bases between them. The CDR3 here is CAWSVSVWDQPQHF. The CDR3 DNA follows: TGTGCCTGGAGTGTTTCAGTGTGGGATCAGCCCCAGCATTTT.

This clone showed up just once. V and J are TRBV5-4 and TRBJ2-3, with unresolved D. V lost 4 bases to trimming and J lost 2 bases, with 14 bases between them. The CDR3 has 15 residues. The germline CDR1 and CDR2 sequences are SGHNT and YYREEE (reference sequence). The CDR3 DNA follows: TGTGCCAGCAGCGCGGACCCAGGAGTCACAGATACGCAGTATTTT. This gives the protein CASSADPGVTDTQYF.